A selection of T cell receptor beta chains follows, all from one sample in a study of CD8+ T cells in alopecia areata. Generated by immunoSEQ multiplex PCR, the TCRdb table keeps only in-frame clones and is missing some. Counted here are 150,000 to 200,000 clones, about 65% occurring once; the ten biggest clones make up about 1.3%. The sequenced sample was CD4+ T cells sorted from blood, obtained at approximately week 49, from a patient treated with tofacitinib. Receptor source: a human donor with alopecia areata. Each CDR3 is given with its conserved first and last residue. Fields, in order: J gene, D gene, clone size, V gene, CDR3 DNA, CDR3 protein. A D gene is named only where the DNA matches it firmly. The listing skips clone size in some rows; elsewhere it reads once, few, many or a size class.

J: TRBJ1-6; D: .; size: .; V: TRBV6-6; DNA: TGTGCCAGCAACCTAGACAGCTCCTATAATTCACCCCTCCACTTT; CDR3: CASNLDSSYNSPLHF
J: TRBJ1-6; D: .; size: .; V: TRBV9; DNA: TGTGCCAGCAGCGTAGTGCCTTATAATTCACCCCTCCACTTT; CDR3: CASSVVPYNSPLHF
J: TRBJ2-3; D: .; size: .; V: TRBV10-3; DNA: TGTGCCATCAGGACTGGAGATACGCAGTATTTT; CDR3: CAIRTGDTQYF
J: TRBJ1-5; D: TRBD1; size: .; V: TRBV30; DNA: TGTGCCTGGAGTGTGGGGACAGTAAATCAGCCCCAGCATTTT; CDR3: CAWSVGTVNQPQHF
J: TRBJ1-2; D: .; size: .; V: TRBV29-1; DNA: TGCAGCGTTGATTTAGATAACTATGGCTACACCTTC; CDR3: CSVDLDNYGYTF
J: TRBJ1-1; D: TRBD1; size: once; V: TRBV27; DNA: TGTGCCAGCAGTTCATACAGGGGAGGTAGGAACACTGAAGCTTTCTTT; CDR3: CASSSYRGGRNTEAFF
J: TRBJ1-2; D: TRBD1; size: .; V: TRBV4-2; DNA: TGTGCCAGCAGCAAAACAGGACAGGCCTATGGCTACACCTTC; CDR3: CASSKTGQAYGYTF
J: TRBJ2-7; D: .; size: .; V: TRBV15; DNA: TGTGCCACCGGCCAGGACAGCTCCCTGAGGCAGTACTTC; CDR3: CATGQDSSLRQYF
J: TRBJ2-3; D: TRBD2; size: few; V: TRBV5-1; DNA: TGCGCCAGCAGCCTGGAACCGGGACTAGCGACAGATACGCAGTATTTT; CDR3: CASSLEPGLATDTQYF
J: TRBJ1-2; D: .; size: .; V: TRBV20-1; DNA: TGCAGTGCTAGACAGGGTGTAGGCTACACCTTC; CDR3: CSARQGVGYTF
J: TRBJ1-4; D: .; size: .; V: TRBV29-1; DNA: TGCAGCGGTGTGGACTTTGGGGAAAAACTGTTTTTT; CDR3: CSGVDFGEKLFF
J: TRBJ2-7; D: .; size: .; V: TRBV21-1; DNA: TGTGCCAGCAGCAGAGGGATTGGCGACTACGAGCAGTACTTC; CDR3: CASSRGIGDYEQYF
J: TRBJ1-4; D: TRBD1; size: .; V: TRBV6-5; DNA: TGTGCCAGCAGTGACAGGGGATTGGTGGAAAAACTGTTTTTT; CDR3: CASSDRGLVEKLFF
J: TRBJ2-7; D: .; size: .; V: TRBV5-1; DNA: TGCGCCAGCAGCTTGGGACAGGTACCCTACGAGCAGTACTTC; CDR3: CASSLGQVPYEQYF
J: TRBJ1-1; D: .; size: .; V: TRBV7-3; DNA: TGTGCCAGCAGCCAGGGTGTTAGCACTGAAGCTTTCTTT; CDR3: CASSQGVSTEAFF
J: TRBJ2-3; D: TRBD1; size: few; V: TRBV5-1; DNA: TGCGCCAGCAGCAGAGGGACAGAGCACACAGATACGCAGTATTTT; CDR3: CASSRGTEHTDTQYF
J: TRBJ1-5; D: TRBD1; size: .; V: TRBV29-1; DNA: TGCAGCGCCGTGACAGGGTCTGGCAATCAGCCCCAGCATTTT; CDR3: CSAVTGSGNQPQHF
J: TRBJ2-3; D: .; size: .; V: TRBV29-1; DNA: TGCAGCGTTGCTAGAAGTTCGCAGTCGGATACGCAGTATTTT; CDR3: CSVARSSQSDTQYF
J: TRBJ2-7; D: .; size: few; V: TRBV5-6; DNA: TGTGCCAGCAGCTTGGTGAGCTCCTACGAGCAGTACTTC; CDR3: CASSLVSSYEQYF
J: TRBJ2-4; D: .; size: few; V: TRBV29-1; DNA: TGCAGCGTACTGAGGGGTAACATTCAGTACTTC; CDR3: CSVLRGNIQYF
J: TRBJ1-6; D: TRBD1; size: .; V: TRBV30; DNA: TGTGCCTGGAGCCCCAGGGGGAGGAATTCACCCCTCCACTTT; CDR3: CAWSPRGRNSPLHF
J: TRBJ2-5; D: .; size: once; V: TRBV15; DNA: TGTGCCACCAGCGTACGTACAGGGTCGGAGACCCAGTACTTC; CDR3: CATSVRTGSETQYF